This T cell receptor (beta chain) was documented in a study of blood T cell repertoires in COVID-19. At the level of the study: Sources were T cells, B-cell-depleted T cells, or PBMCs; the material itself was cDNA or gDNA.

Assignment of participants to cohorts was predicated upon participant-reported clinical history. J gave up 4 bases and V 5 bases, and 3 bases lay outside the gene matches. Germline-derived CDR1 and CDR2 are MNHEY and SVGAGI. This CDR3 has 14 amino acids. Repertoires were generated with immunoSEQ multiplex PCR, while TCRdb's copy carries only in-frame clones and drops some. In the table there are over 200,000 clones, approximately 89% of which are singletons. Sequencing input: PBMCs or T cells enriched from blood (not recorded which). The chain combines TRBV6-5 with TRBJ1-2; TRBD1 matches 11 bases. This receptor was obtained from a woman between 40 and 50 years old with acute COVID-19. The CDR3 is CASSPGTGGYGYTF. The CDR3 DNA reads TGTGCCAGCAGTCCCGGGACAGGGGGCTATGGCTACACCTTC.